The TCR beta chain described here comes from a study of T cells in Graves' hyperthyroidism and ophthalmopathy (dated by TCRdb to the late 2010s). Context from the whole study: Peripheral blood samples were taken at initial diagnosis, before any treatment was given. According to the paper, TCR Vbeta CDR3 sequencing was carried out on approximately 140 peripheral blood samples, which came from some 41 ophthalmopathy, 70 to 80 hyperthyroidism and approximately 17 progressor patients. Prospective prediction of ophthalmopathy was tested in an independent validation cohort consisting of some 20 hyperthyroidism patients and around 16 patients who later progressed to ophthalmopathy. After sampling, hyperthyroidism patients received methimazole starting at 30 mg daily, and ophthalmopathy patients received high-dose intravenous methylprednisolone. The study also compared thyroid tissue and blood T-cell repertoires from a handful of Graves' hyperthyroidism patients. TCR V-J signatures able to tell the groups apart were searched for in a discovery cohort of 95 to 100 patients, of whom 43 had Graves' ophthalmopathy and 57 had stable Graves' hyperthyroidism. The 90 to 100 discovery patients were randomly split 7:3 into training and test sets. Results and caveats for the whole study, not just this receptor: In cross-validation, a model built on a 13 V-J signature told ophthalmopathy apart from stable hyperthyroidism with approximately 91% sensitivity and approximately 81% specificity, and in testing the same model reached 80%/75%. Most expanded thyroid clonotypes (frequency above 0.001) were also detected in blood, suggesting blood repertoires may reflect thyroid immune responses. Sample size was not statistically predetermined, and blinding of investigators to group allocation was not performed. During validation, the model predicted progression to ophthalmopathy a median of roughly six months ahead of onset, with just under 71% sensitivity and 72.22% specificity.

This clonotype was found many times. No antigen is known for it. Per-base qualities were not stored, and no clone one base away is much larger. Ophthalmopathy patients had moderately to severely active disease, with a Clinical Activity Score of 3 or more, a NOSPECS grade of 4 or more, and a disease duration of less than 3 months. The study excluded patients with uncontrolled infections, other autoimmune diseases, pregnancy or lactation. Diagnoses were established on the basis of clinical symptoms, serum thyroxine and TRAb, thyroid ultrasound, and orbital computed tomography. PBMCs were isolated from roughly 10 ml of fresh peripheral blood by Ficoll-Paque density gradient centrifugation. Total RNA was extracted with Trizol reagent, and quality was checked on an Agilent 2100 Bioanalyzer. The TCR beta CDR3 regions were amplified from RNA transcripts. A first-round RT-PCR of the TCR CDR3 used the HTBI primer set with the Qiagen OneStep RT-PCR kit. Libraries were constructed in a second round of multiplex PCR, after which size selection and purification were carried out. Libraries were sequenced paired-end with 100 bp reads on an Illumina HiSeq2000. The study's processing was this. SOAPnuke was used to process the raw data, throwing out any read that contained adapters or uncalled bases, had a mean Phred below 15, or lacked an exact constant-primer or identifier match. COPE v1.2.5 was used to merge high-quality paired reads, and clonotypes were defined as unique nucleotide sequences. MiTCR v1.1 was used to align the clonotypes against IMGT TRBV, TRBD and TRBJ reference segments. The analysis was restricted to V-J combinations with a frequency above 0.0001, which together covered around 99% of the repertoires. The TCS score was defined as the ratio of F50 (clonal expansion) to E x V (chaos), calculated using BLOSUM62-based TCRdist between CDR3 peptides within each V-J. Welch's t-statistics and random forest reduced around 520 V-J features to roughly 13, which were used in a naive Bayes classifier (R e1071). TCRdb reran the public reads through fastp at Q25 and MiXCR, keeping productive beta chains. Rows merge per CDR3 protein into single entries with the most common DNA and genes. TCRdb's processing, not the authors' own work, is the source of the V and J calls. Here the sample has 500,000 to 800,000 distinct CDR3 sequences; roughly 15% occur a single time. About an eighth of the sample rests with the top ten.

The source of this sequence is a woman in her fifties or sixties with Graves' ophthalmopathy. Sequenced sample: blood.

The CDR3 is CASSQQFGGANVLTF. The DNA sequence is TGTGCCAGCAGCCAACAGTTTGGTGGGGCCAACGTCCTGACTTTC. In this chain, TRBV3-1 is recombined with TRBJ2-6; no D gene call is confident. Deletion took 2 bases off V and 3 bases off J, with a span of 8 bases between the germline ends. CDR1 LGHDT and CDR2 YNNKEL were looked up in the germline V gene (reference sequence). From cysteine to phenylalanine, the CDR3 is 15 amino acids long. Of all the DNA, just the CDR3 is kept, 45 bases in frame from base 1.